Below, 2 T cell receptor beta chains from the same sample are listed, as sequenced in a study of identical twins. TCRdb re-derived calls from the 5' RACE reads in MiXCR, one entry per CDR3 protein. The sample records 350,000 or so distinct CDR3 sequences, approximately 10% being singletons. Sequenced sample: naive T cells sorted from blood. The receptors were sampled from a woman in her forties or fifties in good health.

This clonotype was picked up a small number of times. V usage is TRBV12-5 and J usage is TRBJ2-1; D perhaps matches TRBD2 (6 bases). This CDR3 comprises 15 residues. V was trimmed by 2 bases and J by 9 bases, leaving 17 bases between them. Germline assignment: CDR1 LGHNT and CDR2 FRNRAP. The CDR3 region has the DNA TGTGCTAGTGGTTTGACAGGAGGGAAATTCGGTGAGCAGTTCTTC. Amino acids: CASGLTGGKFGEQFF.

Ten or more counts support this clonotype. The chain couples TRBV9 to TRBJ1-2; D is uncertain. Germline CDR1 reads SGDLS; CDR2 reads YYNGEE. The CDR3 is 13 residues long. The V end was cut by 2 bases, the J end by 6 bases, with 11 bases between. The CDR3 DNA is TGTGCCAGCAGCGTCAATTTGGACGATGGCTACACCTTC. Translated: CASSVNLDDGYTF.